The 3 T cell receptor beta chains presented below share a single source sample, sequenced in a study of blood T cell repertoires in COVID-19. Profiling relied on immunoSEQ multiplex PCR, and the TCRdb table lists in-frame clones only, not all of them. Among 450,000 to 500,000 clones, around nine tenths were seen once, and the ten largest hold around 7.9%. The sample was PBMCs or T cells enriched from blood (not recorded which). The source of these receptors is a woman aged 60-70 years who had recovered from COVID-19.

The chain recombines TRBV3-1 (or the pseudogene TRBV3-2) with TRBJ1-6, with 9 bases matching TRBD1. The germline V gene has CDR1 LGHDT and CDR2 YNNKEL (reference sequence). CDR3 length equals 16 residues. V shed 2 bases and J 12 bases; nucleotides not matched to a gene: 11. The chain's CDR3 is CASSQTGQGLLRPLHF. The CDR3 DNA is TGTGCCAGCAGCCAAACTGGACAGGGGCTCCTTAGACCCCTCCACTTT.

The chain carries TRBV2 and TRBJ1-5; TRBD1 is a possible D gene (6 bases). CDR1 is SNHLY and CDR2 is FYNNEI in the germline V gene. The CDR3 is made up of 13 amino acids. V lost 1 base and J 7 bases, leaving 8 bases between the germline ends. The CDR3, as DNA: TGTGCCAGCAGTGAAGGGGGGCCCCAGCCCCAGCATTTT. Its translation is CASSEGGPQPQHF.

The rearrangement uses TRBV18 and TRBJ1-1; 8 bases align to TRBD1. The CDR3 totals 15 residues. Trimming removed 4 bases from V and 3 bases from J; junction bases left unmatched: 7. Per germline, CDR1 KGHSH and CDR2 LQKENI. CDR3 residues: CASSLQGAKDTEAFF. The CDR3 nucleotides are TGTGCCAGCTCACTGCAGGGGGCGAAGGACACTGAAGCTTTCTTT.